This entry describes one TCR beta chain. There are many counts of this clonotype. Its recognized antigen is unknown. There are no base qualities to consult, and no much larger clone falls within one base. Unique molecular identifier barcodes were incorporated into the libraries and were used for clonotype quantification. Qiagen AllPrep DNA/RNA Micro kits were used to isolate total RNA, and an Agilent TapeStation was used to check RNA quality. TCR beta libraries were built by 5' RACE: cDNA synthesis followed by two PCR steps using TCR beta constant-region gene-specific primers. Sequencing of the TCR beta libraries was done on an Illumina MiSeq platform. Processing in the source paper ran as follows. Reads were processed with MIGEC, MiXCR and VDJtools. Clonotype frequency was calculated as the fraction of unique molecular identifiers assigned to a given clonotype among all unique molecular identifiers in the sample. Nonfunctional TRBV genes classified in IMGT as pseudogenes or open reading frames, such as TRBV1, TRBV12-1 and TRBV21, were excluded. Clones were called with MiXCR by TCRdb after fastp trimmed the public reads at Q25, and only in-frame beta chains were retained. Rows with one shared CDR3 protein collapse into an entry with the most common genes and DNA. TCRdb, not the original authors, processed these V and J calls. The sample table shows 21,000 or so distinct CDR3 sequences, and around 2.4% are seen once. The leading ten clones occupy 30% to 35% of the sample.

Inclusive of the bounding cysteine and phenylalanine, the CDR3 is 14 residues long. Kept here is only the CDR3 DNA, which spans 42 bases and is read in frame from base 1. From a lookup of the germline V gene (reference sequence), CDR1 and CDR2 are MNHNY and SVGAGI. The junction shows trimming of 2 bases on V and 6 bases on J, plus 11 bases between the germline ends. T cells were expanded from blood mononuclear cells with anti-CD3 antibody OKT3 or CD3/CD28 Dynabeads for approximately three days. The culture conditions for expanded T cells were RPMI 1640 plus 10% fetal bovine serum, recombinant human IL-2 (about 97 IU/ml) and IL-7 (around 4.7 ng/ml). Each coculture mixed 5 x 10^4 target cells and 5 x 10^4 normal T cells with bispecific antibody in approximately 100 ul and was incubated at 37 degrees C for 17 hours. Every bispecific antibody was made of two single-chain variable fragments expressed in a single-chain diabody format with a His tag. Effector T cells came from healthy human donors; peripheral blood mononuclear cells were isolated from leukapheresis samples by Ficoll density gradient centrifugation.

The source of the sample is a study of beta chain bispecific antibodies for T cell cancers (dated by TCRdb to the early 2020s). About the investigation overall: Healthy donor T cells were cocultured with T cell leukemia lines and bispecific antibodies, then TRBV sequencing of surviving cells measured the depletion of each TRBV family. Jurkat cells expressed surface TRBV12 (TRBV12-3), and HPB-ALL cells expressed surface TRBV5-5.

Broader findings and caveats from the paper: Cross-reactivity of the anti-TRBV5-5 antibody with TRBV5-6 was attributed to high sequence similarity between the two genes. Every sequenced sample was a mix of normal T cells and leukemia cell line cells, and most of the targeted TRBV signal originated from the leukemia cells instead of the normal T cells.

The sequencing sample was made of healthy donor T cells cultured with leukemia cells. Here the chain combines TRBV6-6 and TRBJ2-1, with TRBD1 tentatively as D gene (5 bases match). This receptor was obtained from a human donor in good health. Some clones in this sample may be carry-over from other donors' samples. The CDR3 protein sequence reads: CASSYQGIFNEQFF. The nucleotide sequence reads TGTGCCAGCAGTTACCAGGGTATATTCAATGAGCAGTTCTTC.